The clone carrying this T cell receptor beta chain occurred many times. The antigen is undetermined. The related graft donor's blood sample was taken on the day of bone marrow donation. This CDR3 region has 15 residues. With 2 bases clipped from V and 0 bases from J, the junction kept 1 base outside the gene matches. Germline CDR1 and CDR2: MNHEY and SVGAGI. The sample is drawn from a study of T cells after posttransplantation cyclophosphamide. Generated by immunoSEQ multiplex PCR, the TCRdb table keeps only in-frame clones and is missing some. The repertoire yields approximately 27,000 clones, none seen only once; the top ten contain approximately 1.5%. Study-wide results and limits: TRB overlap between skin or GI tissue T cells and blood was limited. Donor CD8+ memory clones often dominated recipient blood repertoires at later times. After PTCy, TRB diversity resembled that of CNI/methotrexate controls.

The chain employs TRBV6-5 and TRBJ2-3; 8 nucleotides align to TRBD2. The receptor was derived from a man aged 50-59 years in good health, CMV-negative, and a related stem cell transplant donor. The sequenced sample consisted of PBMCs. DNA for the CDR3: TGTGCCAGCAGTTACCAGCGGGGGAGCACAGATACGCAGTATTTT. Amino acid sequence: CASSYQRGSTDTQYF.